These T cell receptor beta chains were read from a single sample in a study of cytomegalovirus exposure and HLA in healthy donors. Libraries were prepared by immunoSEQ multiplex PCR; TCRdb keeps only in-frame clonotypes and omits some of them. The data show over 95,000 clones, 77% seen once. Sequencing used PBMCs. The receptor source for this set is a man aged 35-49 years in good health and CMV-seropositive. The conserved cysteine and the conserved F or W are not part of the CDR3 here.

v_gene: TRBV5-1
j_gene: TRBJ1-2
CDR3aa: ASSTGQGARGNYGYT

v_gene: TRBV4-3
j_gene: TRBJ1-5
CDR3aa: ASSQDRWSNQPQH

v_gene: TRBV27
j_gene: TRBJ1-2
CDR3aa: ASSSPGTGYGYT

v_gene: TRBV7-8
j_gene: TRBJ1-3
CDR3aa: ASSSDRGNTIY

v_gene: TRBV19
j_gene: TRBJ1-6
CDR3aa: ASSTDRDPWNSPLH

v_gene: TRBV6-5
j_gene: TRBJ2-7
CDR3aa: ASSWQTGPYEQY

v_gene: TRBV7-8
j_gene: TRBJ1-1
CDR3aa: ASSLAWQRETEAF

v_gene: TRBV5-1
j_gene: TRBJ2-1
CDR3aa: ASKTDVSYNEQF

v_gene: TRBV7-3
j_gene: TRBJ2-3
CDR3aa: ASSLYAGGPTDTQY

v_gene: TRBV5-1
j_gene: TRBJ2-5
CDR3aa: ASSTGQGQETQY

v_gene: TRBV6-5
j_gene: TRBJ2-7
CDR3aa: ASSLKGAYEQY

v_gene: TRBV27
j_gene: TRBJ2-3
CDR3aa: ASSLYRENTQY

v_gene: TRBV11-2
j_gene: TRBJ1-3
CDR3aa: ASSLNLGSSGNTIY

v_gene: TRBV18
j_gene: TRBJ2-3
CDR3aa: ASSPKGVGGTDTQY

v_gene: TRBV4-3
j_gene: TRBJ2-2
CDR3aa: ASSQGDTWGELF

v_gene: TRBV5-1
j_gene: TRBJ2-2
CDR3aa: ASSTRTSGGINTGELF

v_gene: TRBV27
j_gene: TRBJ2-1
CDR3aa: ASSAAPGTYNEQF

v_gene: TRBV28
j_gene: TRBJ1-4
CDR3aa: ASSLNGGVSEKLF

v_gene: TRBV7-9
j_gene: TRBJ1-4
CDR3aa: ASSPPVANEKLF

v_gene: TRBV18
j_gene: TRBJ2-7
CDR3aa: ASSLGTSGATYEQY

v_gene: TRBV2
j_gene: TRBJ2-5
CDR3aa: ASSGQGRAQETQY

v_gene: TRBV7-9
j_gene: TRBJ2-2
CDR3aa: AVPRVDWNTGELF